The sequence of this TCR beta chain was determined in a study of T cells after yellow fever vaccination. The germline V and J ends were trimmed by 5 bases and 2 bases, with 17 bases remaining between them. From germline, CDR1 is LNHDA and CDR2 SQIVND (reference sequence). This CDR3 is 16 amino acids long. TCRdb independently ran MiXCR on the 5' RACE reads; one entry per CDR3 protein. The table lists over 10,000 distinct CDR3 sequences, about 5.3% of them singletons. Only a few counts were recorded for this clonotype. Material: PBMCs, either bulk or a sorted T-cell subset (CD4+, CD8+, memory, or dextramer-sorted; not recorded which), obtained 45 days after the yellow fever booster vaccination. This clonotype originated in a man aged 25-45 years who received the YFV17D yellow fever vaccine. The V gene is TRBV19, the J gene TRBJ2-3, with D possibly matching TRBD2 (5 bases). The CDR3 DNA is TGTGCCAGTAGTGCCCTCACGGGATTGGTCACAGATACGCAGTATTTT. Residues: CASSALTGLVTDTQYF.